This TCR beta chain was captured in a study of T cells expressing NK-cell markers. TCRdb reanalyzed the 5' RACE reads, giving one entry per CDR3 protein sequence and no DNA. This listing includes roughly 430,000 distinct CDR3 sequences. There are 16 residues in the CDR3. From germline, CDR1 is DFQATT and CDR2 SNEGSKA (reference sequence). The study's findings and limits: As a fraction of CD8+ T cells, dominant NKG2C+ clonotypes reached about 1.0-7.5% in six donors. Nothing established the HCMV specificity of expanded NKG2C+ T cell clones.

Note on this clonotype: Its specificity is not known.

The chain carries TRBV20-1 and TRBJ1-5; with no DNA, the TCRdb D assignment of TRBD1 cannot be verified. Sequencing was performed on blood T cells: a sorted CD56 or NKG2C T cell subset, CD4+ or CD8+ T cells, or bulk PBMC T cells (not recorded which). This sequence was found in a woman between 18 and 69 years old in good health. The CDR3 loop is CSALDREGGVNQPQHF.